What follows are 2 T cell receptor beta chains derived from one specimen sequenced in a study of neurological immune-mediated disorders (dated by TCRdb to the late 2010s). The time point label for this specimen denotes: longitudinal time-point 2. Library preparation was by 5' RACE. Sequencing was carried out with an Illumina HiSeq 2500. TCRdb cleaned the public reads at Q25 with fastp, built clones with MiXCR and kept in-frame beta chains. Rows are combined by CDR3 protein, so each entry shows the most common genes and DNA. The sample has around 90,000 distinct CDR3 sequences on record, about 13% of them singletons. Of the sample, around 4.5% is held by the ten largest clones. Sequencing input: PBMCs. These receptors were taken from a female donor with HTLV-1-associated myelopathy (HAM/TSP).

The chain couples TRBV27 to TRBJ2-2; D remains ambiguous. The CDR3 is 18 amino acids. The ends were cut back, 1 base at V and 0 bases at J, with 15 bases in the middle. Germline-derived CDR1 and CDR2 are MNHEY and SMNVEV (reference sequence). The CDR3 is CASSLLGWAGANTGELFF. The CDR3 bases are TGTGCCAGCAGTTTATTGGGTTGGGCTGGAGCGAACACCGGGGAGCTGTTTTTT.

This clonotype was seen a few times. The chain links TRBV7-9 to TRBJ2-7, with a weak D call TRBD1 (5 bases). The CDR3 consists of 12 residues. Trimming cost V 10 bases and J 1 base, with 11 bases left between them. Per the germline V gene, CDR1 is SEHNR and CDR2 is FQNEAQ (reference sequence). The chain's CDR3 is CAIGDRSYEQYF. The CDR3 region has the DNA TGTGCCATCGGAGACAGATCCTACGAGCAGTACTTC.